This T cell receptor beta chain is from a study of T-cell reconstitution after alpha-beta-depleted transplantation in children. It was with unique molecular identifiers that the TCRbeta library was prepared. One entry per CDR3 protein, called by TCRdb with MiXCR from the PCR reads. Of about 7,200 distinct CDR3 sequences in the sample, 4% to 5.5% were seen once. V lost 8 bases, J lost 5 bases, and 1 base stayed unmatched. This CDR3 has 12 residues. CDR1 LNHDA and CDR2 SQIVND come from the germline V gene (reference sequence). This clonotype has at least ten counts. Its antigen is unidentified. Findings and limits, study-wide: Reportedly, only several hundred clones from non-depleted graft cells drove alpha-beta T-cell counts at about two months.

The sequence was obtained from a child less than two years old who had a stem cell transplant for acute myeloid leukemia, so the T cells may come from the graft donor. The chain links TRBV19 to TRBJ2-5; 11 bases align to TRBD1. The specimen comprised PBMCs, mostly from graft donor cells, sampled 180 days after TCRalphabeta/CD19-depleted stem cell transplant. Here the CDR3 DNA reads TGTGCCAGTGGGACAGGGGGGGAGACCCAGTACTTC. Protein product: CASGTGGETQYF.